Each of the 14 T cell receptor beta chains below was sequenced from the same sample in a study of blood T cells in healthy people across ages. With a J-beta primer mix and a sample-barcoded 5' primer, a second PCR ran about 7 to 11 cycles. TCRdb re-called the 5' RACE reads through MiXCR, storing one row per CDR3 protein. Seen here are over 300,000 distinct CDR3 sequences, approximately 52% observed once, and the top ten hold 45% to 60%. Sequenced sample: blood. The receptors here all came from a man aged 60 to 75 in good health.

The J gene is TRBJ2-5, the V gene TRBV7-2; D may correspond to TRBD1 or TRBD2 (5 bases each). V gave up 5 bases and J gave up 5 bases, with 21 bases separating them. CDR3 length: 16 residues. Germline V lookup: CDR1 SGHTA, CDR2 FQGNSA. DNA for the CDR3: TGTGCCAGCAGCCCTTCGGGGCGGGTTAGTGGGGAGACCCAGTACTTC. This gives the protein CASSPSGRVSGETQYF.

The V gene is TRBV10-3, the J gene TRBJ2-7, with D hard to call. Between the trimmed V and J ends, which lost 10 bases and 2 bases, there was a span of 12 bases. This CDR3 region has 12 residues. CDR1 is ENHRY, CDR2 SYGVKD, per germline. The CDR3 loop reads CASEDTAYEQYF. In DNA form, the CDR3 reads TGTGCCAGTGAAGACACAGCCTACGAGCAGTACTTC.

As regards this clonotype: A much larger clone sits a single nucleotide away, making a read error possible. This chain joins TRBV7-2 and TRBJ1-4; D gene uncertain. The V gene lost 11 bases and the J gene lost 8 bases, with 21 bases spanning the gap. Germline CDR1 reads SGHTA; CDR2 reads FQGNSA. This CDR3 has 14 amino acids. The CDR3 loop reads CARRPPGFGEKLFF. The CDR3 DNA sequence: TGTGCCCGCCGCCCCCCGGGGTTTGGGGAAAAACTGTTTTTT. The variable domain in full, completed from reference TRBV7-2 and TRBJ1-4, reads GAGVSQSPSNKVTEKGKDVELRCDPISGHTALYWYRQSLGQGLEFLIYFQGNSAPDKSGLPSDRFSAERTGGSVSTLTIQRTQQEDSAVYLCARRPPGFGEKLFFGSGTQLSVL.

This clonotype was seen more than once but under ten times. This chain links TRBV5-1 with TRBJ2-5, with 9 bases fitting TRBD2. The CDR3 extends over 15 amino acids. The V segment lost 4 bases and the J segment 5 bases; nucleotides outside the gene matches: 9. Germline CDR1 SGHRS, CDR2 YFSETQ. The CDR3 nucleotides read TGCGCCAGCAGCGAAAGTAGCGGGAGATGGGAGACCCAGTACTTC. This translates into CASSESSGRWETQYF.

V is TRBV6-1 and J is TRBJ2-5; tentatively, D is TRBD1 (6 bases). The V gene's germline CDR1 is MNHNS and CDR2 SASEGT. The CDR3 totals 15 residues. V lost 2 bases to trimming and J lost 9 bases, with 19 bases between them. In DNA, the CDR3 is TGTGCCAGCAGTGAACCAGGGGCCGAAAGATGGTCCCAGTACTTC. Encoded protein: CASSEPGAERWSQYF.

V is TRBV18 and J is TRBJ1-1; perhaps TRBD1 as D (6 bases). This CDR3 spans 12 amino acids. Germline V gene data show CDR1 as KGHSH and CDR2 as LQKENI. V lost 4 bases and J 7 bases, leaving 10 bases between the germline ends. The DNA of the CDR3 is TGTGCCAGCTCACTCCGGGACATTGAAGCTTTCTTT. Residues: CASSLRDIEAFF.

The rearrangement links TRBV6-2 or TRBV6-3 to TRBJ1-2, with a possible D match to TRBD1 (5 bases). V was trimmed by 2 bases and J by 8 bases, leaving 24 bases between them. Germline lookup yields CDR1 MNHEY and CDR2 SVGEGT. The CDR3 spans 17 residues. The DNA for the CDR3 is TGTGCCAGCAGTTACGATCTGAGGCCAGGGAGGGACGGAGGCTACACCTTC. It specifies CASSYDLRPGRDGGYTF.

The chain is built from TRBV20-1 and TRBJ2-4; D may be TRBD1 (6 bases). Germline V gene lookup returns CDR1 DFQATT and CDR2 SNEGSKA (reference sequence). The ends were cut back, 4 bases at V and 8 bases at J, with 12 bases in the middle. The CDR3 is 12 residues long. CDR3 protein: CSATGDGDIQYF. The CDR3 nucleotides are TGCAGTGCTACAGGGGATGGTGACATTCAGTACTTC.

This chain uses TRBV4-2 with TRBJ2-5; D perhaps matches TRBD1 (6 bases). Germline CDR1 and CDR2: LGHNA and YNFKEQ. V dropped 0 bases and J dropped 5 bases, with 10 bases sitting between them. The CDR3 spans 14 residues. The CDR3 region is CASSQEGAGETQYF. The CDR3 coding sequence is TGTGCCAGCAGCCAAGAGGGGGCCGGGGAGACCCAGTACTTC.

This clonotype was seen a handful of times. The V and J genes are TRBV4-2 and TRBJ2-3; TRBD2 agrees at 9 bases. This CDR3 region has 14 residues. V shed 6 bases, J shed 3 bases, and the junction held 4 bases outside the gene matches. Germline V gene lookup returns CDR1 LGHNA and CDR2 YNFKEQ. Here the CDR3 reads CASRAGGETDTQYF. The CDR3 nucleotides are TGTGCCAGCAGGGCGGGGGGGGAGACAGATACGCAGTATTTT.

There are a few counts of this clonotype. The V call is TRBV5-1, the J call TRBJ2-3; D may be TRBD2 (6 bases). CDR1 SGHRS and CDR2 YFSETQ come from the germline V gene. This CDR3 region has 15 residues. The ends were cut back, 4 bases at V and 1 base at J, with 13 bases in the middle. The DNA of the CDR3 is TGCGCCAGCAGCCAAGGGACTGGCCGCACAGATACGCAGTATTTT. Protein sequence: CASSQGTGRTDTQYF.

The gene calls are TRBV11-2 and TRBJ2-2; D possibly corresponds to TRBD1 (6 bases). The CDR3 contains 15 residues. Germline V lookup: CDR1 SGHAT, CDR2 FQNNGV. Trimming took off 3 bases at V and 6 bases at J, with 14 bases between the two ends. The CDR3 loop reads CASSFRGSTAGELFF. Here the CDR3 DNA reads TGTGCCAGCAGCTTCAGGGGATCGACGGCCGGGGAGCTGTTTTTT.

The chain carries TRBV10-1 and TRBJ2-7; D remains unclear. V shed 2 bases and J shed 7 bases, with 15 bases lying between them. This CDR3 is 14 amino acids long. In germline, CDR1 is WNHNN, CDR2 SYGVQD (reference sequence). CDR3 sequence reads: CASSEPGRSNEQYF. The CDR3 DNA follows: TGCGCCAGCAGTGAGCCGGGTCGTTCGAATGAGCAGTACTTC.

V is TRBV2 and J is TRBJ1-5; maybe TRBD1 (6 bases). The CDR3 runs to 14 residues. Germline V gene sequence: CDR1 SNHLY, CDR2 FYNNEI. V dropped 10 bases and J dropped 5 bases, with 18 bases sitting between them. The CDR3 protein is CAIDGGRGDQPQHF. The CDR3 DNA sequence: TGTGCCATAGACGGGGGGCGCGGAGATCAGCCCCAGCATTTT.